This entry is about one T cell receptor beta chain. The data were obtained in a study of shared clonotypes between healthy human individuals. Recent vaccinations or acute infections were absent in the healthy HIV-negative adult donors. The DNA input per sorted-subset replicate PCR was roughly 0.2 ug, corresponding to 32,000 or so T cell genomes. Method: immunoSEQ multiplex PCR; TCRdb's copy keeps in-frame clones and lacks some. The sample records 400,000 to 600,000 clones, roughly 95% being singletons. The V gene end was trimmed by 0 bases and the J gene end by 0 bases; junction bases not matched to a gene: 4. Germline CDR1 and CDR2: SGHDT and YYEEEE. This CDR3 is 16 amino acids long.

The receptor's source is a woman younger than 45 in good health. Sequencing input: naive CD4+ T cells sorted from blood. Indicated subset: CD45RA+ positively selected. The rearrangement uses TRBV5-6 and TRBJ2-7, with 9 nucleotides matching TRBD1. CDR3 in DNA: TGTGCCAGCAGCTTGGTTGGGACAGGGCGCTCCTACGAGCAGTACTTC. The encoded protein is CASSLVGTGRSYEQYF.